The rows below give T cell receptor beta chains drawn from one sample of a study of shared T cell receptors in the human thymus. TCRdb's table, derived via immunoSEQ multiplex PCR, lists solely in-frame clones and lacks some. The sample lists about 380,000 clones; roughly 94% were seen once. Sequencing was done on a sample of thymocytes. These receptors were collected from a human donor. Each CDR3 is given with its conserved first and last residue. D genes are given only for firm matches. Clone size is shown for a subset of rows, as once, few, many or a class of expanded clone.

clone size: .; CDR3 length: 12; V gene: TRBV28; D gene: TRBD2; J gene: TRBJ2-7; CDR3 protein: CASRGLAYEQYF; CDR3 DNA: TGTGCCAGCAGGGGACTAGCCTACGAGCAGTACTTC
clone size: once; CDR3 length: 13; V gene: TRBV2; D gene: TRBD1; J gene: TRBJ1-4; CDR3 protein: CASSGQGSEKLFF; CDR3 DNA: TGTGCCAGCAGTGGACAGGGCAGCGAAAAACTGTTTTTT
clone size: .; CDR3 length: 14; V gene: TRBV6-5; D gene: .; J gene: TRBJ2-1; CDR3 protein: CASSSQDTNYLQFF; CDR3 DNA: TGTGCCAGCAGCTCCCAGGACACAAACTACCTCCAGTTCTTC
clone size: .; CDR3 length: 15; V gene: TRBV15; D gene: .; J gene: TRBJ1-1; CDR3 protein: CATSRESGSNTEAFF; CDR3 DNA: TGTGCCACCAGCAGAGAAAGCGGGTCGAACACTGAAGCTTTCTTT
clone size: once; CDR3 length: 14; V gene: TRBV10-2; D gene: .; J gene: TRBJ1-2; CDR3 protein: CASSSRVRDYGYTF; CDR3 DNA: TGCGCCAGCAGTAGCAGGGTCCGAGACTATGGCTACACCTTC
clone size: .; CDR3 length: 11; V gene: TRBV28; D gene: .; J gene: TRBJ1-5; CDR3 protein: CASSSLGPQHF; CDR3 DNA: TGTGCCAGCAGTTCCCTGGGGCCCCAGCATTTT
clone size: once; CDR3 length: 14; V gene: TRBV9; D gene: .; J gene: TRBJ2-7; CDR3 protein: CASSVGQKLYEQYF; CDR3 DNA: TGTGCCAGCAGCGTAGGGCAGAAACTCTACGAGCAGTACTTC
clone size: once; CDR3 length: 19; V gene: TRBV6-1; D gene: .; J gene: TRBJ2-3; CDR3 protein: CASSEKWFGGLECTDTQYF; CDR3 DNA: TGTGCCAGCAGTGAAAAATGGTTCGGAGGGCTTGAATGCACAGATACGCAGTATTTT
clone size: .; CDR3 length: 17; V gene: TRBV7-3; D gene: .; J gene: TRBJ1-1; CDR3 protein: CASSQRGRQGSGTEAFF; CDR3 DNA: TGTGCCAGCAGCCAAAGGGGCCGCCAGGGTTCGGGCACTGAAGCTTTCTTT
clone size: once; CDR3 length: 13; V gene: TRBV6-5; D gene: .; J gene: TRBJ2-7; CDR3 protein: CASSYRGGGEQYF; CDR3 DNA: TGTGCCAGCAGTTATCGTGGGGGAGGCGAGCAGTACTTC
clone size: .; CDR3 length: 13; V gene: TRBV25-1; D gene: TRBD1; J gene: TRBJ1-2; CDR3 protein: CASRTDRGSGYTF; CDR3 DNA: TGTGCCAGCAGAACGGACAGGGGATCCGGCTACACCTTC
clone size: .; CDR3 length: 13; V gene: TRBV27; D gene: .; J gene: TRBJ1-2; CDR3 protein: CASAGAGRCGYTF; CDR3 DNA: TGTGCCAGCGCTGGGGCAGGACGCTGCGGCTACACCTTC
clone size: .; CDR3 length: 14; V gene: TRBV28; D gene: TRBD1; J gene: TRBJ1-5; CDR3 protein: CASYAGTGHQPQHF; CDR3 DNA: TGTGCCAGCTACGCCGGGACAGGGCATCAGCCCCAGCATTTT
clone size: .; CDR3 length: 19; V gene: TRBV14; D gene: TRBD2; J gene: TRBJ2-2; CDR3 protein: CASSQRRAIREGLNGELFF; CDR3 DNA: TGTGCCAGCAGCCAAAGGCGGGCCATACGGGAGGGCCTGAACGGGGAGCTGTTTTTT
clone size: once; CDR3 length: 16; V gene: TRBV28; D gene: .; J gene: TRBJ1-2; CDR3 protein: CASSLSEDEGFYGYTF; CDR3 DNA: TGTGCCAGCAGTTTGTCCGAAGACGAGGGGTTTTATGGCTACACCTTC
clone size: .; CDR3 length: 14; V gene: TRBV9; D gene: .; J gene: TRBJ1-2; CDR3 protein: CASSALGPTGGYTF; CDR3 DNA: TGTGCCAGCAGCGCCCTGGGGCCCACGGGGGGCTACACCTTC
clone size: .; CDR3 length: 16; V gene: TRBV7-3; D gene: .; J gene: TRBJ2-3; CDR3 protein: CASSFKSPGGTDTQYF; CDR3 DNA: TGTGCCAGCAGCTTTAAGTCCCCGGGGGGCACAGATACGCAGTATTTT